The clone carrying this T cell receptor (beta chain) was seen only a few times. Its target is unknown. The sample comes from a study of response to subunit inactivated influenza vaccine. Overall study results and limits: The authors proposed limited new T cell recruitment per seasonal influenza vaccination.

MiXCR, run by TCRdb on the RT-PCR reads, gives a single entry per CDR3 protein. The sample comprises around 520,000 distinct CDR3 sequences, around 25% of which are singletons, and about 1.9% rests with the top ten. Trimming took off 1 base at V and 7 bases at J, with 9 bases between the two ends. The CDR3 covers 13 residues. The V gene's germline CDR1 is SGHTA and CDR2 FQGNSA. The input for sequencing was CD4+ T cells sorted from PBMCs, taken 5 to 6 days after vaccination. The chain employs TRBV7-2 and TRBJ2-3, with D uncertain. This receptor was obtained from a man aged 50-60 years who received an inactivated influenza vaccine. Written as DNA, the CDR3 is TGTGCCAGCAGCTTAGGAGGAATTAATACGCAGTATTTT. It codes for CASSLGGINTQYF.